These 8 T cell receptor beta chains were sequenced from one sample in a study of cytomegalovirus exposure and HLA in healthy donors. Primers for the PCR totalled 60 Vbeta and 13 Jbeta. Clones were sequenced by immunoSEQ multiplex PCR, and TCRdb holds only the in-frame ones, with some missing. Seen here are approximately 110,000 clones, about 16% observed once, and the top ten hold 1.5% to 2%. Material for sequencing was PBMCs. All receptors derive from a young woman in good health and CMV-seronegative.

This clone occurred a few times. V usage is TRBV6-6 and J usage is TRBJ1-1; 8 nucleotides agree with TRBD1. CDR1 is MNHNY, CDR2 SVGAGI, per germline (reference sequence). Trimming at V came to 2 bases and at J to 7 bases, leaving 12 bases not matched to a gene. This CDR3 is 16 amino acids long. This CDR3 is CASSYGGGRGLNEAFF. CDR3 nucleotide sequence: TGTGCCAGCAGTTACGGGGGGGGCAGGGGGCTAAATGAAGCTTTCTTT.

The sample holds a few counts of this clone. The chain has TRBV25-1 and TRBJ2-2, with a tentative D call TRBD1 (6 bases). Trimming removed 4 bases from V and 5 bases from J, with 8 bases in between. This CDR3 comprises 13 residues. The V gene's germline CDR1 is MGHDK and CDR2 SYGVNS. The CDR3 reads CASSGRGTGELFF. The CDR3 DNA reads TGTGCCAGCAGTGGCAGGGGAACCGGGGAGCTGTTTTTT.

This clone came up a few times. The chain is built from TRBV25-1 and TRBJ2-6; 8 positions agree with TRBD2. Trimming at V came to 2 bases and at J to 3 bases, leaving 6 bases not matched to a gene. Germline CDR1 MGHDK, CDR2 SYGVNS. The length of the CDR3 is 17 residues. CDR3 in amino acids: CASSEAAGASGANVLTF. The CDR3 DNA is TGTGCCAGCAGTGAAGCAGCGGGAGCTAGTGGGGCCAACGTCCTGACTTTC.

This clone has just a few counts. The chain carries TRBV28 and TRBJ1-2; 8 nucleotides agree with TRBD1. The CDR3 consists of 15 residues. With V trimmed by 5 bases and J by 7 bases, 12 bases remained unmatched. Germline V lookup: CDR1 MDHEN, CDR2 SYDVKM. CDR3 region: CASSAGTGGGFGYTF. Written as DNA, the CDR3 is TGTGCCAGCAGTGCGGGGACAGGTGGGGGCTTTGGCTACACCTTC.

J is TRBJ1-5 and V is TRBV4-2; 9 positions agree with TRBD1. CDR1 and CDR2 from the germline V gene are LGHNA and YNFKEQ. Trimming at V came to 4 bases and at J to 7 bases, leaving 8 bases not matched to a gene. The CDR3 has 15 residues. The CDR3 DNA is TGTGCCAGCAGCCCAAGTCTGACAGGGGGGCAGCCCCAGCATTTT. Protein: CASSPSLTGGQPQHF.

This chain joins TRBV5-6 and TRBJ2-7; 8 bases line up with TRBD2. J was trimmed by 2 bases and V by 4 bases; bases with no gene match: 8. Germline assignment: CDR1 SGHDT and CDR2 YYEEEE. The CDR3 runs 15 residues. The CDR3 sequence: CASSPPGLGPYEQYF. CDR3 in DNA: TGTGCCAGCAGCCCCCCGGGACTAGGTCCCTACGAGCAGTACTTC.

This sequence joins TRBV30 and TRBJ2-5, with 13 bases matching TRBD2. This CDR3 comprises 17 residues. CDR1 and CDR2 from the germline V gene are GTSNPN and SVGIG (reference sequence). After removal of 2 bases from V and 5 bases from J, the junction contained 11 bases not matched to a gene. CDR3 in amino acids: CAWSQPGTSGIGETQYF. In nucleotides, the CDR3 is TGTGCCTGGAGTCAACCCGGGACTAGCGGGATAGGGGAGACCCAGTACTTC.

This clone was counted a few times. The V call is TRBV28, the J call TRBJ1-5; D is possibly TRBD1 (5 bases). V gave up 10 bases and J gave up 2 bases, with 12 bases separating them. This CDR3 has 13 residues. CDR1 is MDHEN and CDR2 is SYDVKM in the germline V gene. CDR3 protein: CATREYGNQPQHF. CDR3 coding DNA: TGTGCCACCAGGGAGTATGGCAATCAGCCCCAGCATTTT.